These 19 T cell receptor beta chains came from one sample sequenced in a study of blood T cell repertoires in COVID-19. TCRdb keeps only in-frame clones here, not all; method: immunoSEQ multiplex PCR. The repertoire holds over 250,000 clones, with about 85% as singletons. The sequenced sample was peripheral blood. The source of these receptors is a human donor in a cohort sampled during active COVID-19.

The chain carries TRBV9 and TRBJ2-2; maybe TRBD1 (5 bases). Germline lookup yields CDR1 SGDLS and CDR2 YYNGEE. With 1 base removed from V and 6 bases from J, the gap between germline ends came to 10 bases. The CDR3 totals 14 residues. The CDR3 nucleotides read TGTGCCAGCAGCGTACTTTTAGGGGCCGGGGAGCTGTTTTTT. It is translated as CASSVLLGAGELFF.

This clone was detected only once. The rearrangement links TRBV5-1 to TRBJ2-1, with TRBD2 matching 10 bases. The CDR3 runs 16 residues. Losses at the gene ends were 1 base for V and 2 bases for J; bases not matched to a gene: 3. Germline V gene sequence: CDR1 SGHRS, CDR2 YFSETQ. DNA of the CDR3: TGCGCCAGCAGCTTGACTAGCGGGATAACCTACAATGAGCAGTTCTTC. Residues: CASSLTSGITYNEQFF.

CDR3 nucleotides: TGTGCCAGCAGTTGGGGACTAGCGAACCTTGCCGGGGAGCTGTTTTTT. This gives the protein CASSWGLANLAGELFF. V is TRBV2 and J is TRBJ2-2; TRBD2 matches 10 bases. V was clipped by 5 bases and J by 6 bases; unmatched bases: 9. This CDR3 region has 16 residues. CDR1 and CDR2 from the germline V gene are SNHLY and FYNNEI.

The chain recombines TRBV14 with TRBJ2-6; D not resolved. Germline CDR1 and CDR2: SGHDN and FVKESK. This CDR3 has 15 amino acids. Trimming pared 3 bases from V and 1 base from J, leaving 7 bases between. CDR3 in DNA: TGTGCCAGCAGCCAGTTCGGGTCTGGGGCCAACGTCCTGACTTTC. This sequence encodes CASSQFGSGANVLTF.

The chain carries TRBV2 and TRBJ2-7; D may be TRBD1 (6 bases). Germline assignment: CDR1 SNHLY and CDR2 FYNNEI. V was pared by 7 bases and J by 6 bases, with 7 bases between. This CDR3 is 10 amino acids long. CDR3 coding DNA: TGTGCCAGCAAGGGGGTCGAGCAGTACTTC. It translates to CASKGVEQYF.

The chain carries TRBV19 and TRBJ1-2; D gene uncertain. The germline gives CDR1 LNHDA, CDR2 SQIVND (reference sequence). The CDR3 is 13 amino acids. Trimming took off 7 bases at V and 0 bases at J, with 9 bases between the two ends. CDR3 nucleotide sequence: TGTGCCAGTAAAACACCAGCTAACTATGGCTACACCTTC. Residues: CASKTPANYGYTF.

This chain joins TRBV6-5 and TRBJ1-1; the D gene is possibly TRBD1 (6 bases). The CDR3 runs to 15 residues. The V end lost 10 bases, the J end lost 1 base, and 19 bases lay between the germline ends. The germline CDR1 and CDR2 sequences are MNHEY and SVGAGI. The CDR3 DNA follows: TGTGCCACCTGGGGGAGGGGGGCAGGGAACACTGAAGCTTTCTTT. Protein sequence: CATWGRGAGNTEAFF.

J is TRBJ2-3 and V is TRBV5-5, with 11 bases fitting TRBD2. The germline V gene encodes CDR1 SGHKS and CDR2 YYEKEE (reference sequence). V lost 4 bases and J lost 1; bases outside the gene matches: 5. The CDR3 is 16 residues long. In DNA form, the CDR3 reads TGTGCCAGCAGCGGGGGACTAGCGGCCGGCACAGATACGCAGTATTTT. This codes for CASSGGLAAGTDTQYF.

The gene calls are TRBV15 and TRBJ1-4; 7 bases match TRBD1. V lost 3 bases and J lost 13; bases outside the gene matches: 5. The CDR3 sequence is 12 residues long. Germline CDR1 is LNHNV and CDR2 is YYDKDF (reference sequence). CDR3: CATSRASGGLFF. As DNA, the CDR3 is TGTGCCACCAGCAGGGCCTCAGGGGGACTGTTTTTT.

V and J are TRBV10-3 and TRBJ1-2; D remains unclear. Germline V gene lookup returns CDR1 ENHRY and CDR2 SYGVKD. This CDR3 is 13 amino acids long. Trimming shortened V by 3 bases and J by 5 bases, and 10 bases separated the two germline ends. For the CDR3, the DNA is TGTGCCATCAGTGAAGAGGGAACTTATGGCTACACCTTC. This translates into CAISEEGTYGYTF.

The CDR3 here is CASSLGAGVGNEQFF. The CDR3 DNA sequence: TGTGCCAGCAGCCTCGGGGCAGGGGTTGGCAATGAGCAGTTCTTC. The genes are TRBV7-3 and TRBJ2-1; a possible D gene is TRBD1 (6 bases). The CDR3 spans 15 residues. V lost 5 bases, J lost 6 bases, and 17 bases lay in between. The germline CDR1 and CDR2 sequences are SGHTA and FQGTGA.

The genes are TRBV7-2 and TRBJ2-7; D might be TRBD2 (8 bases). The V and J ends lost 5 bases and 3 bases respectively, with 17 bases between them. This CDR3 has 15 amino acids. The germline V gene has CDR1 SGHTA and CDR2 FQGNSA. The CDR3 loop is CASSHGGGQYYEQYF. The CDR3 nucleotides read TGTGCCAGCAGCCACGGGGGGGGACAGTACTACGAGCAGTACTTC.

V usage is TRBV7-2 and J usage is TRBJ2-3; 10 bases agree with TRBD2. Germline lookup yields CDR1 SGHTA and CDR2 FQGNSA. V lost 4 bases, J lost 4 bases, and 5 bases stayed unmatched. The CDR3 has 15 residues. CDR3 amino acids: CASSSLAGNADTQYF. The CDR3 region has the DNA TGTGCCAGCAGCTCACTAGCGGGAAACGCAGATACGCAGTATTTT.

The V gene is TRBV5-1, the J gene TRBJ2-1; 11 bases are shared with TRBD2. V lost 4 bases to trimming and J lost 7 bases; unmatched junction nucleotides: 7. CDR1 is SGHRS, CDR2 YFSETQ, per germline. The CDR3 totals 15 residues. This CDR3 reads CASSITSGSRNEQFF. CDR3 bases: TGCGCCAGCAGCATAACTAGCGGGAGCCGGAATGAGCAGTTCTTC.

This clone was observed a single time. The chain recombines TRBV29-1 with TRBJ2-5; perhaps TRBD2 as D (6 bases). CDR1 is SQVTM, CDR2 ANQGSEA, per germline. The V end was cut by 6 bases, the J end by 2 bases, with 13 bases between. The length of the CDR3 is 13 residues. DNA for the CDR3: TGCAGCGTCATGACGACTAGACAAGAGACCCAGTACTTC. Its translation: CSVMTTRQETQYF.

The chain is built from TRBV6-4 and TRBJ1-1, with 7 bases identical to TRBD1. The CDR3 is made up of 14 amino acids. V dropped 6 bases and J dropped 4; count of bases not matched to a gene: 8. In germline, CDR1 is MRHNA, CDR2 SNTAGT. CDR3 loop: CASRDRAQGTEAFF. In DNA form, the CDR3 reads TGTGCCAGCAGAGACAGGGCCCAGGGCACTGAAGCTTTCTTT.

The chain uses TRBV3-1 (or the pseudogene TRBV3-2) and TRBJ2-2; TRBD2 matches at 12 bases. This CDR3 has 18 amino acids. The junction had 13 bases not matched to a gene; V was cut back by 4 bases and J by 7 bases. CDR1 and CDR2 (germline): LGHDT, YNNKEL (reference sequence). Written as DNA, the CDR3 is TGTGCCAGCAGCCCCTTTCCCCGGACTAGCGGGGAGGGCGGGGAGCTGTTTTTT. Translating gives CASSPFPRTSGEGGELFF.

J is TRBJ2-3 and V is TRBV30; 9 bases are a match to TRBD2. Germline loops: CDR1 GTSNPN, CDR2 SVGIG (reference sequence). The V and J ends lost 4 bases and 2 bases, in that order; junction bases with no gene match: 7. This CDR3 is 15 amino acids long. In nucleotides, the CDR3 is TGTGCCTGGAAACCGGGACTAGCCAACACAGATACGCAGTATTTT. It encodes CAWKPGLANTDTQYF.

The V and J genes are TRBV5-1 and TRBJ2-7, with 8 bases that match TRBD2. Germline CDR1 SGHRS, CDR2 YFSETQ. The CDR3 runs to 18 residues. The V gene end was trimmed by 0 bases and the J gene end by 3 bases; junction bases not matched to a gene: 14. DNA for the CDR3: TGCGCCAGCAGCTTGGGGAGCGGGAGCGCGTCCGCCTACTACGAGCAGTACTTC. It specifies CASSLGSGSASAYYEQYF.